Below are 11 T cell receptor beta chains sequenced from a single sample in a study of response to subunit inactivated influenza vaccine (dated by TCRdb to the late 2010s). The library was generated by RT-PCR. The reads were generated on an Illumina HiSeq 2500. TCRdb applied fastp at Q25 and MiXCR to the public reads, then kept only in-frame beta chains. Duplicate CDR3 protein sequences are folded into a single record with the most common DNA and genes. The sample profile shows roughly 500,000 distinct CDR3 sequences; approximately 22% of them were found once. The ten top clones hold roughly 2.8% of the sample. These data were likewise used in another study, on T cells expressing NK-cell markers. As described in the second report: TCR beta cDNA libraries were prepared using 5'RACE template switching, which introduced a universal primer site and unique molecular identifiers.

Here the sequenced sample was CD4+ T cells sorted from PBMCs, taken about 13 days after vaccination. The receptors shown here come from a man in his fifties who received an inactivated influenza vaccine. Donor details come from another sample of the same person, matched by shared clones.

The chain recombines TRBV4-2 with TRBJ2-7; the D call may be TRBD1 or TRBD2 (6 bases each). V lost 1 base to trimming and J lost 4 bases, with 14 bases between them. Germline lookup yields CDR1 LGHNA and CDR2 YNFKEQ. This CDR3 has 15 residues. The CDR3 nucleotides are TGTGCCAGCAGCCAAGGCAGGCAGGGGAGGTACGAGCAGTACTTC. Amino acids: CASSQGRQGRYEQYF.

This clonotype was seen only a few times. The rearrangement links TRBV5-1 to TRBJ2-3, with a tentative D call TRBD2 (6 bases). The CDR3 has 15 amino acids. Germline CDR1 reads SGHRS; CDR2 reads YFSETQ. The V gene lost 1 base and the J gene lost 3 bases, with 12 bases spanning the gap. The DNA for the CDR3 is TGCGCCAGCAGCTTGTACGGGGGTCGTACAGATACGCAGTATTTT. Translated, it gives CASSLYGGRTDTQYF.

The chain is built from TRBV10-3 and TRBJ2-7; TRBD1 might be the D (5 bases). Per the germline V gene, CDR1 is ENHRY and CDR2 is SYGVKD. V was clipped by 8 bases and J by 0 bases, with 11 bases between them. CDR3 length: 13 residues. The CDR3, as DNA: TGTGCCATCCAGGGCGGACCCTCCTACGAGCAGTACTTC. Protein: CAIQGGPSYEQYF.

A few counts support this clonotype. J is TRBJ2-2 and V is TRBV5-5, with a weak D call TRBD1 (5 bases). The germline V gene encodes CDR1 SGHKS and CDR2 YYEKEE (reference sequence). The CDR3 runs 13 residues. V lost 3 bases to trimming and J lost 4 bases, with 7 bases between them. Here the CDR3 reads CASSWGGTGELFF. The CDR3 DNA reads as TGTGCCAGCAGCTGGGGCGGCACCGGGGAGCTGTTTTTT. The variable domain in full, with the rest retrieved from reference TRBV5-5 and TRBJ2-2, is DAGVTQSPTHLIKTRGQQVTLRCSPISGHKSVSWYQQVLGQGPQFIFQYYEKEERGRGNFPDRFSARQFPNYSSELNVNALLLGDSALYLCASSWGGTGELFFGEGSRLTVL.

This clonotype was found a few times. V and J are TRBV3-1 and TRBJ2-7; possible D gene TRBD1, 6 bases. CDR1 and CDR2 (germline): LGHDT, YNNKEL (reference sequence). V was clipped by 1 base and J by 0 bases, with 10 bases between them. The CDR3 covers 15 residues. DNA for the CDR3: TGTGCCAGCAGCCAAGGTGGACAGAGCTCCTACGAGCAGTACTTC. As protein: CASSQGGQSSYEQYF.

On this clonotype: An end of the junction does not agree with germline; a read error may underlie this. The CDR3 region is CASSSAPALRNF. The DNA of the CDR3 is TGTGCCAGCAGTTCGGCCCCGGCTTTAAGGAACTTC. This chain connects TRBV6-2 or TRBV6-3 to TRBJ2-4; D gene unclear. The CDR3 contains 12 residues. Germline assignment: CDR1 MNHEY and CDR2 SVGEGT.

The V gene is TRBV12-3 or TRBV12-4, the J gene TRBJ2-5, with D uncertain. The germline V and J ends were trimmed by 4 bases and 5 bases, with 17 bases remaining between them. CDR3 length equals 15 residues. The CDR3 nucleotides read TGTGCCAGCAGTTCACGACGTGCTCAGCTGGAGACCCAGTACTTC. Translated, it gives CASSSRRAQLETQYF.

This sequence joins TRBV2 and TRBJ2-7; the D is unclear. The V end was cut by 2 bases, the J end by 0 bases, with 8 bases between. This CDR3 has 14 amino acids. From germline, CDR1 is SNHLY and CDR2 FYNNEI. CDR3 DNA sequence: TGTGCCAGCAGTGAAAGGCTATACTCCTACGAGCAGTACTTC. It is translated as CASSERLYSYEQYF.

This clonotype was observed a few times. The rearrangement joins TRBV15 to TRBJ2-5, with 7 nucleotides matching TRBD2. The J segment lost 4 bases and the V segment lost 0 bases, leaving 8 bases of the junction unmatched. Germline lookup yields CDR1 LNHNV and CDR2 YYDKDF (reference sequence). The CDR3 consists of 16 residues. The CDR3 DNA reads as TGTGCCACCAGCAGAGATCTCTCCACTAGCGTAGAGACCCAGTACTTC. It is translated as CATSRDLSTSVETQYF.

The CDR3 region is CASSPSPTGSTEAFF. Written as DNA, the CDR3 is TGTGCCAGCAGCCCAAGCCCGACGGGGAGCACTGAAGCTTTCTTT. V usage is TRBV9 and J usage is TRBJ1-1; D ambiguous. There are 15 residues in the CDR3. Germline values: CDR1 SGDLS, CDR2 YYNGEE. Between the trimmed V and J ends, which lost 4 bases and 4 bases, there was a span of 17 bases.

The table lists this clonotype with a few counts. The chain joins TRBV5-1 to TRBJ2-1; 11 bases align to TRBD2. Germline values: CDR1 SGHRS, CDR2 YFSETQ. With V trimmed by 2 bases and J by 9 bases, 7 bases remained unmatched. This CDR3 is built from 15 residues. The CDR3 nucleotides read TGCGCCAGCAGCTTCTTAGCGGGGGGGCTCGGTGAGCAGTTCTTC. The encoded protein is CASSFLAGGLGEQFF.